This TCR beta chain came from a study of memory CD4+ T cells and cytomegalovirus serostatus. Single viable CD3+CD4+CD8-CD45RO+ cells were sorted as the memory CD4+ T cells. General observations from the study: CD4+ memory repertoires contained about two fifths of the 164 reported CMV TCRbeta sequences. A US-trained random forest predicted CMV serostatus with median AUC around 0.91.

V was cut by 0 bases and J by 1 base, with 10 bases left in between. Germline V lookup: CDR1 SGHDT, CDR2 YYEEEE. The CDR3 length is 15 residues. TCRdb's table, derived via immunoSEQ multiplex PCR, lists solely in-frame clones and lacks some. The sample shows some 26,000 clones, around 80% of them seen only once. Details on this clone: Its antigen is not identified.

The sequenced material came from memory CD4+ T cells from blood. The chain couples TRBV5-6 to TRBJ1-2, with no clear D. This clonotype was obtained from an adult in good health and CMV-seronegative. CDR3 amino acids: CASSLVGQINYGYTF. CDR3 sequence (DNA): TGTGCCAGCAGCTTGGTAGGTCAGATTAACTATGGCTACACCTTC.